This T cell receptor (beta chain) was found in a study of graft-versus-host responses after intestinal transplantation. Notes on the study in general: Recipient-marrow GvH clones were detected, some having first appeared in ileum or blood.

TCRdb's copy holds only in-frame clones and misses some; the assay was immunoSEQ multiplex PCR. The sample has fewer than 9,500 clones, 30% to 35% seen once; the top ten hold 3% to 3.5%. Plating of about 200,000 CFSE-labeled responder cells was done together with about 200,000 irradiated, violet-dye-labeled stimulator cells. Researchers sorted proliferating CFSE-low CD3+CD4+ and CD3+CD8+ responders once the reaction had finished. The sequencing used alloreactive CD8+ T cells from a mixed lymphocyte reaction culture, collected before transplantation. As for subset: CFSE-low proliferating T cells sorted from approximately 6-day pre-transplant mixed lymphocyte reaction (GvH or HvG direction). The source is a human patient who was an organ donor for intestinal transplantation.

The CDR3 DNA follows: TGTGCCAGCAGCTCCTCCCCCGGGACTAGCGGGATCGTTTGGGAGACCCAGTACTTC. Protein sequence: CASSSSPGTSGIVWETQYF. V and J are TRBV9 and TRBJ2-5; 13 bases fit TRBD2. Trimming at V came to 4 bases and at J to 5 bases, leaving 17 bases not matched to a gene. The V gene's germline CDR1 is SGDLS and CDR2 YYNGEE. The CDR3 covers 19 residues.